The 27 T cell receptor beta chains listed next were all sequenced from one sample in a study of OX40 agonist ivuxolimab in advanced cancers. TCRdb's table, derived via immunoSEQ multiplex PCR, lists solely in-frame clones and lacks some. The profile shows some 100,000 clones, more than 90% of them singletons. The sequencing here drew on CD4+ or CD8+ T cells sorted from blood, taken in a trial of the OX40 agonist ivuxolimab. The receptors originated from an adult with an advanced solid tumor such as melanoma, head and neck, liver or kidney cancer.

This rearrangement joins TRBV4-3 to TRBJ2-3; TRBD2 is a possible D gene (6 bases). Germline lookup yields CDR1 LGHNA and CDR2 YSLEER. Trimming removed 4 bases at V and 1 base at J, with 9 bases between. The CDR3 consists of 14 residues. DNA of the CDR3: TGCGCCAGCAGCCCGGGACTCCGCACAGATACGCAGTATTTT. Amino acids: CASSPGLRTDTQYF.

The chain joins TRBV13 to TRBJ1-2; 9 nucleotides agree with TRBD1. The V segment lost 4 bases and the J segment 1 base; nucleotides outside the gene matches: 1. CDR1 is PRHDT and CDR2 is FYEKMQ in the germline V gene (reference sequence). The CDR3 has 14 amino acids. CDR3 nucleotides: TGTGCCAGCAGCTCGGGACAGGGTAACTATGGCTACACCTTC. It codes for CASSSGQGNYGYTF.

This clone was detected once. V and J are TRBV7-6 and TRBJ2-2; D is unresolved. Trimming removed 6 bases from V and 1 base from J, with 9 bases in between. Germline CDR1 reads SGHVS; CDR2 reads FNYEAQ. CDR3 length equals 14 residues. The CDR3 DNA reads TGTGCCAGCAGTTTCACAATGAACACCGGGGAGCTGTTTTTT. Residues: CASSFTMNTGELFF.

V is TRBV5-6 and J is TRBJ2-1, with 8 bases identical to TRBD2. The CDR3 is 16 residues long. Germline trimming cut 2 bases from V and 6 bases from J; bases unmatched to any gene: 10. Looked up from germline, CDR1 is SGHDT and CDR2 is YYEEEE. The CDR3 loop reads CASSLTTSATGNEQFF. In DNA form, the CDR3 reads TGTGCCAGCAGCTTAACGACTAGCGCGACGGGCAATGAGCAGTTCTTC.

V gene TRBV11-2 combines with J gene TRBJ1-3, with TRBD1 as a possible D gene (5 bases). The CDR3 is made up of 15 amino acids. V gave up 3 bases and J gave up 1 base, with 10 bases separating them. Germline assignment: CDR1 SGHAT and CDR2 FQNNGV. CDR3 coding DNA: TGTGCCAGCAGCTTTGGCGGGGGTTCTGGAAACACCATATATTTT. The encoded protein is CASSFGGGSGNTIYF.

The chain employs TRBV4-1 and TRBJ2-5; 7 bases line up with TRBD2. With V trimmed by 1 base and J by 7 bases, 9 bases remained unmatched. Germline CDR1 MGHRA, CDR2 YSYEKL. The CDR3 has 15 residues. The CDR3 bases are TGCGCCAGCAGCCAAGTTGCGGGAGAGTATGGGACCCAGTACTTC. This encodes CASSQVAGEYGTQYF.

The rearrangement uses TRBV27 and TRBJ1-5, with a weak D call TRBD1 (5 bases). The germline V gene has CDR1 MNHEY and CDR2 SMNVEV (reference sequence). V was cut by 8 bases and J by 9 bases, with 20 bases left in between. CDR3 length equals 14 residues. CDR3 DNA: TGTGCCAGCGGAATGGGGGGGTTCCGGCGGCCCCAGCATTTT. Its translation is CASGMGGFRRPQHF.

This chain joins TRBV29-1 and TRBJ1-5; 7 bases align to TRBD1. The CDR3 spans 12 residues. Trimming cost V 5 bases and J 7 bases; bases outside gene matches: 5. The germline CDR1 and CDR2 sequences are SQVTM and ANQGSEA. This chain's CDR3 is CSVLDRDQPQHF. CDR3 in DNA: TGCAGCGTTCTTGACAGGGACCAGCCCCAGCATTTT. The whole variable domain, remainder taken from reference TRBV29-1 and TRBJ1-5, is SAVISQKPSRDICQRGTSLTIQCQVDSQVTMMFWYRQQPGQSLTLIATANQGSEATYESGFVIDKFPISRPNLTFSTLTVSNMSPEDSSIYLCSVLDRDQPQHFGDGTRLSIL.

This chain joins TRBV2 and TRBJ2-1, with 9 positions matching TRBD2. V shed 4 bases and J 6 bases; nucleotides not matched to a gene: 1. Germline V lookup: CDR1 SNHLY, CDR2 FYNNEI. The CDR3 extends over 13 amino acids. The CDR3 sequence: CASSGLAANEQFF. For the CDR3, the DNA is TGTGCCAGCAGTGGACTAGCGGCCAATGAGCAGTTCTTC.

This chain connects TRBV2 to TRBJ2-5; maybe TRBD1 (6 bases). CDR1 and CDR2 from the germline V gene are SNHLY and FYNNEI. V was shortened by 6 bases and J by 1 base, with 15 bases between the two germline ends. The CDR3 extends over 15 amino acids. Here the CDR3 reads CASRYPWTAQETQYF. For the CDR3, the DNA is TGTGCCAGCAGATACCCCTGGACAGCCCAAGAGACCCAGTACTTC.

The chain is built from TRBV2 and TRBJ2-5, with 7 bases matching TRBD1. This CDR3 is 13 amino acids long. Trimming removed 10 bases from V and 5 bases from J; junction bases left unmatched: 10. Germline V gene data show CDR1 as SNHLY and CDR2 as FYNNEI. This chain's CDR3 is CATIEGAGETQYF. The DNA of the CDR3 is TGTGCCACCATCGAGGGGGCAGGGGAGACCCAGTACTTC. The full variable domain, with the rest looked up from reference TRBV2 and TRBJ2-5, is EPEVTQTPSHQVTQMGQEVILRCVPISNHLYFYWYRQILGQKVEFLVSFYNNEISEKSEIFDDQFSVERPDGSNFTLKIRSTKLEDSAMYFCATIEGAGETQYFGPGTRLLVL.

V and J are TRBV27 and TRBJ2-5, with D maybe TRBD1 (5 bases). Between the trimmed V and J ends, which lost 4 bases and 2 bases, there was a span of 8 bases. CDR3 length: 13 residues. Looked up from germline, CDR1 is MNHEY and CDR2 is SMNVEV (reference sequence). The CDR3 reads CASSSDSQETQYF. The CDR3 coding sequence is TGTGCCAGCAGTTCAGACAGTCAAGAGACCCAGTACTTC.

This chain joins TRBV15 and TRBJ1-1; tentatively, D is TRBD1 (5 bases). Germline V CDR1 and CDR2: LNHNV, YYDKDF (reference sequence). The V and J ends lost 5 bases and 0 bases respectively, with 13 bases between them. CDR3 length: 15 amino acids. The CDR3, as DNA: TGTGCCACCAGCGCCCCGGGACGGCTGAACACTGAAGCTTTCTTT. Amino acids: CATSAPGRLNTEAFF.

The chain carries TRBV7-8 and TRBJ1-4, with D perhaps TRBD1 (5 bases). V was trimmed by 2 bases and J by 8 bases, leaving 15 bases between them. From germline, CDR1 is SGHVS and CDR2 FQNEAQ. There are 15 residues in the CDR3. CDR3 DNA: TGTGCCAGCAGCTTAACTGGGACCGTAAGAGAAAAACTGTTTTTT. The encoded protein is CASSLTGTVREKLFF.

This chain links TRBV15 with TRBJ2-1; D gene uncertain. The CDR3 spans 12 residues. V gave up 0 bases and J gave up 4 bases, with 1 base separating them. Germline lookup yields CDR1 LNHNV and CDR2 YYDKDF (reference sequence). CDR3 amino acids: CATSRDYNEQFF. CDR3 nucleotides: TGTGCCACCAGCAGAGATTACAATGAGCAGTTCTTC.

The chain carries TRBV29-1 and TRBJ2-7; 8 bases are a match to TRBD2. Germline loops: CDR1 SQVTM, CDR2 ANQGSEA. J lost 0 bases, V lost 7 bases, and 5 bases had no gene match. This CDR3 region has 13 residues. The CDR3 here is CSAGSGSSYEQYF. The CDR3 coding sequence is TGCAGCGCCGGGAGCGGGAGCTCCTACGAGCAGTACTTC.

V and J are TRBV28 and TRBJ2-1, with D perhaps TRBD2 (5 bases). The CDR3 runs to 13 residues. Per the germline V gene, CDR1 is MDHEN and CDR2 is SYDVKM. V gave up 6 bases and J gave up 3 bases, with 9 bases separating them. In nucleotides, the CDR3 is TGTGCCAGCAGCGGACTCCTCTACAATGAGCAGTTCTTC. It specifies CASSGLLYNEQFF.

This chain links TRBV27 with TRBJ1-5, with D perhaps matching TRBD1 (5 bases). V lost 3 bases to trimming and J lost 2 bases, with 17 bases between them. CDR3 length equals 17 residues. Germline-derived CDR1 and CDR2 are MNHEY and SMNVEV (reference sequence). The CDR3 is CASSLIGKGIGNQPQHF. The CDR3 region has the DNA TGTGCCAGCAGTTTGATAGGAAAGGGGATCGGCAATCAGCCCCAGCATTTT.

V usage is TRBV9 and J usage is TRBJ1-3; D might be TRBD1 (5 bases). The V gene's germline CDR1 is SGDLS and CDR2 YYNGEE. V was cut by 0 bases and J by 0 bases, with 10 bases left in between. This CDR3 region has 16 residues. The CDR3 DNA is TGTGCCAGCAGCGTAGTGGAGGGGAGCTCTGGAAACACCATATATTTT. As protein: CASSVVEGSSGNTIYF.

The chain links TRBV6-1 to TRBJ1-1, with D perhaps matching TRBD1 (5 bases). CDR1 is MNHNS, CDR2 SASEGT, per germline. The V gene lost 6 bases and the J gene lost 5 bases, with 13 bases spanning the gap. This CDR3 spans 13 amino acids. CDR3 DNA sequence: TGTGCCAGCAGCCGGAGGACACATACTGAAGCTTTCTTT. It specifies CASSRRTHTEAFF.

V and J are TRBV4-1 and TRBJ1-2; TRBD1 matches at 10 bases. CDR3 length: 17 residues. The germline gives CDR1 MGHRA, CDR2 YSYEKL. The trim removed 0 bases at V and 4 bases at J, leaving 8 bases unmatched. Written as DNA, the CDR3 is TGCGCCAGCAGCCAAGAAACCTGGGACAGGGGATCCTATGGCTACACCTTC. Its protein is CASSQETWDRGSYGYTF.

The CDR3 nucleotides are TGTGCCAGCAGTCCGCGGGGGGAGCTCAATGAGCAGTTCTTC. Protein: CASSPRGELNEQFF. The chain has TRBV27 and TRBJ2-1; 8 bases line up with TRBD2. Germline CDR1 reads MNHEY; CDR2 reads SMNVEV (reference sequence). This CDR3 has 14 residues. The V gene end was trimmed by 5 bases and the J gene end by 6 bases; junction bases not matched to a gene: 6.

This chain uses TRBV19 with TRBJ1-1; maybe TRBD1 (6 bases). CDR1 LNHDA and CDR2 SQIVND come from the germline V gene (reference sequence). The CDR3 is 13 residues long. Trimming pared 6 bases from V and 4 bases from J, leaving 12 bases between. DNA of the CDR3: TGTGCCAGTAGGGCCCCCAGGGGCACTGAAGCTTTCTTT. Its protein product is CASRAPRGTEAFF.

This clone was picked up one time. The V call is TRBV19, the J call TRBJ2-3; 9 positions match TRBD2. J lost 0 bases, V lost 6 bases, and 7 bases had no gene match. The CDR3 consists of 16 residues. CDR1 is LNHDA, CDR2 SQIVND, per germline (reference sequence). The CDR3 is CASSAGAGGSTDTQYF. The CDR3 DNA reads TGTGCCAGTAGCGCTGGAGCGGGGGGCAGCACAGATACGCAGTATTTT.

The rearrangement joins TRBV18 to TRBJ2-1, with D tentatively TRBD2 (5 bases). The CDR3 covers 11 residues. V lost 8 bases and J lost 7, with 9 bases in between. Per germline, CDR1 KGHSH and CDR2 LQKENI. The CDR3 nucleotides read TGTGCCAGCCGGTCGGGAAATGAGCAGTTCTTC. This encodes CASRSGNEQFF. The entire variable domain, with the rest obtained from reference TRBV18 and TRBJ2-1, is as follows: NAGVMQNPRHLVRRRGQEARLRCSPMKGHSHVYWYRQLPEEGLKFMVYLQKENIIDESGMPKERFSAEFPKEGPSILRIQQVVRGDSAAYFCASRSGNEQFFGPGTRLTVL.

In DNA, the CDR3 is TGTGCCAGCAGCTGGGCGAGGGGCTACGAGCAGTACTTC. Amino acid sequence: CASSWARGYEQYF. The V call is TRBV7-8, the J call TRBJ2-7; TRBD1 or TRBD2 may be the D gene (5 bases each). CDR3 length: 13 amino acids. The germline V gene encodes CDR1 SGHVS and CDR2 FQNEAQ. Deletions cut 4 bases from V and 3 bases from J, with 10 bases between.

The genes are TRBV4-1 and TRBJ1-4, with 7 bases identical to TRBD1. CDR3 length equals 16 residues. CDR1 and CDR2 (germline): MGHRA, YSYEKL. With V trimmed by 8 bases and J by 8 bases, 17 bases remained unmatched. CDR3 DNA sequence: TGCGCCAGCCGTACAGTCCAGGGGGTAATTAAAGAAAAACTGTTTTTT. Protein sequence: CASRTVQGVIKEKLFF.